This TCR beta chain was identified during a study of T-cell memory formation after mild COVID-19. The CDR3 loop spans 11 amino acids. V was pared by 3 bases and J by 14 bases, with 2 bases of the junction left unmatched. 5'RACE primed at constant segments yielded TCR alpha and TCR beta cDNA libraries bearing sample barcodes and UMIs. TCRdb called the 5' RACE reads again in MiXCR, with one record for every CDR3 protein. This sample has hundreds of thousands of distinct CDR3 sequences; about a sixth occur once, and the top ten carry about 22%. The rearrangement links TRBV12-3 or TRBV12-4 to TRBJ2-1; TRBD1 agrees at 9 bases. What was sequenced was PBMCs or a T cell subset sorted from them (not recorded which). This TCR came from a man in his late teens or twenties who had mild COVID-19 (a few samples of this study predate the infection). Cell type and time point are not known. The CDR3 here is CASSLGQGKFF. CDR3 in DNA: TGTGCCAGCAGTTTGGGACAGGGAAAGTTCTTC.